A single sample is the source of the 5 T cell receptor beta chains below, sequenced in a study of CD8 T cells in ankylosing spondylitis. TCRdb re-called the 5' RACE reads through MiXCR, storing one row per CDR3 protein. Among 250,000 to 400,000 distinct CDR3 sequences, around a tenth were seen once, and the ten largest hold roughly 9.5%. Sequencing was performed on blood, either unsorted or a sorted T cell fraction (not recorded which). Receptors were obtained from a female donor with ankylosing spondylitis or in good health (not recorded which).

This clonotype was seen many times. The J gene is TRBJ1-1, the V gene TRBV5-1; D is possibly TRBD1 (5 bases). In germline, CDR1 is SGHRS, CDR2 YFSETQ. The CDR3 is 13 residues long. Trimming left V 3 bases short and J 4 bases short, with 10 bases between. CDR3 bases: TGCGCCAGCAGCTGGGGAGGGGCCACTGAAGCTTTCTTT. Translated: CASSWGGATEAFF.

The chain couples TRBV7-9 to TRBJ2-1; D is uncertain. The CDR3 has 15 amino acids. Germline loops: CDR1 SEHNR, CDR2 FQNEAQ (reference sequence). V was pared by 2 bases and J by 6 bases, with 14 bases between. CDR3 in amino acids: CASSLTDASGNEQFF. Here the CDR3 DNA reads TGTGCCAGCAGCTTAACGGACGCCTCAGGCAATGAGCAGTTCTTC.

This clonotype came up many times. V and J are TRBV6-2 or TRBV6-3 and TRBJ2-7; D gene ambiguous. The CDR3 is made up of 13 amino acids. The germline gives CDR1 MNHEY, CDR2 SVGEGT. V was shortened by 8 bases and J by 2 bases, with 13 bases between the two germline ends. The CDR3 DNA reads as TGTGCCAGCGGGATTGGGATCACCTACGAGCAGTACTTC. Amino acids: CASGIGITYEQYF.

In this sample, this clonotype turned up a few times. As DNA, the CDR3 is TGTGCCAGCAGCTCTGCGACTAGCGGGAGCTACGAGCAGTACTTC. Protein product: CASSSATSGSYEQYF. V usage is TRBV7-8 and J usage is TRBJ2-7; 12 positions match TRBD2. Looked up from germline, CDR1 is SGHVS and CDR2 is FQNEAQ. The CDR3 sequence is 15 residues long. Trimming cost V 4 bases and J 3 bases; bases outside gene matches: 4.

This clonotype was observed at least ten times. The V and J genes are TRBV7-8 and TRBJ2-7; tentatively, D is TRBD1 or TRBD2 (5 bases each). Germline CDR1 reads SGHVS; CDR2 reads FQNEAQ. Trimming left V 4 bases short and J 1 base short, with 8 bases between. This CDR3 is built from 13 residues. The CDR3 spells CASSSGPSYEQYF. Written as DNA, the CDR3 is TGTGCCAGCAGCTCGGGACCATCCTACGAGCAGTACTTC. Supplemented by reference TRBV7-8 and TRBJ2-7, the full variable domain reads GAGVSQSPRYKVAKRGQDVALRCDPISGHVSLFWYQQALGQGPEFLTYFQNEAQLDKSGLPSDRFFAERPEGSVSTLKIQRTQQEDSAVYLCASSSGPSYEQYFGPGTRLTVT.